This T cell receptor beta chain was observed in a study of OX40 agonist ivuxolimab in advanced cancers. With respect to the entire study: The costimulatory receptor OX40 (CD134) was targeted by ivuxolimab, a fully human IgG2 agonistic monoclonal antibody. Peripheral TCRbeta sequencing aimed to test whether ivuxolimab altered TCR sequence diversity and caused clonal T-cell expansion. Patients were allowed to have had prior anti-PD-1, anti-PD-L1 or anti-CTLA-4 therapy, and approximately 40% of the dose-escalation patients had been treated with checkpoint inhibitors. The paper reports the monotherapy dose-escalation portion (N ≈ 50 patients) of the phase I ivuxolimab trial. Intravenous ivuxolimab was administered to patients every 2 weeks at six dose levels: 0.01, 0.1, 0.3, 1.5, 3 and 10 mg/kg. A male proportion of 82.7% and a mean age of 60 years, ranging from roughly 23 to 79, were recorded for the dose-escalation cohort. Partial responses were achieved by three dose-escalation patients, of whom one had hepatocellular carcinoma and two had cutaneous melanoma. Among the 50 to 55 dose-escalation patients, about 20 had hepatocellular carcinoma, approximately 15 melanoma, 9 renal cell carcinoma and 9 head and neck cancer. Points the paper makes about the study in general: Clonal expansion of both CD4+ and CD8+ blood T cells was observed from baseline to week 6 at doses 0.1 to 3.0 mg/kg. On average, CD8+ T cells showed more expanded clones than CD4+ T cells after ivuxolimab. In the 0.1-3.0 mg/kg groups, partial responders were among the patients with the lowest normalized peripheral clonal expansion, particularly in CD8+ T cells. The antigen specificity of the peripheral T cells that underwent clonal expansion was not determined. Low levels of normalized T-cell clonal expansion were also seen in some nonresponding patients.

Patients with a history of autoimmune disease or receiving systemic immunosuppression were excluded from the trial. Peripheral blood for TCR sequencing was collected from all dose cohorts at baseline, on cycle 4 day 1, and on cycle 7 day 1. Samples came from an open-label, multicenter, first-in-human phase I dose-escalation trial of ivuxolimab. Adults with locally advanced or metastatic head and neck squamous cell, hepatocellular, melanoma or renal cell carcinoma were enrolled in the trial. Before TCR sequencing, CD4+ T cells and CD8+ T cells were sorted from peripheral blood as separate populations. This clone was seen just once. The antigen it recognizes is unknown. Base qualities are missing; no much larger clone stands one base away. Genomic DNA was isolated from the sorted cells so that the TCRbeta CDR3 region could be sequenced. TCRbeta CDR3 regions were sequenced using the immunoSEQ Assay. Here the immuneACCESS table is served through TCRdb, limited to in-frame sequences with V and J called. Missing clones are a known gap in these copies; in checked studies unresolved V genes cover under half, and the rest lacks a known reason. The sample contains some 70,000 clones, about 91% of them found a single time. The ten largest clones capture approximately 1.1% of the sample.

The material sequenced was CD4+ or CD8+ T cells sorted from blood, taken in a trial of the OX40 agonist ivuxolimab. This TCR derives from an adult with an advanced solid tumor such as melanoma, head and neck, liver or kidney cancer.

The CDR3 here reads CASSLLTSGKSYNEQFF. The bases read TGTGCCAGCAGCTTGTTGACATCGGGTAAATCCTACAATGAGCAGTTCTTC. The sequence joins TRBV5-6 to TRBJ2-1, with the D gene not confidently named. From the germline V gene, CDR1 is SGHDT and CDR2 is YYEEEE. At the junction V is shortened by 1 base and J by 1 base, with 15 bases in between. Inclusive of the bounding cysteine and phenylalanine, the CDR3 is 17 residues long. CDR3 DNA is the only sequence kept; it has 51 bases, read in frame from the first base.